The source of this T cell receptor beta chain is a study of T cells after yellow fever vaccination. Study at large: Preparing low-cell-number fractions relied on SMART-Seq v4 Ultra Low Input. Study-level results: Reappearance after the booster was seen for most primary-vaccination clones, at roughly 96% CD4 and 88% CD8.

This clonotype was picked up many times. Its antigen is not known. From the 5' RACE reads, TCRdb called clonotypes with MiXCR, one entry per CDR3 protein. Among about 630,000 distinct CDR3 sequences listed, roughly an eighth were seen once. This CDR3 spans 15 amino acids. V was cut by 2 bases and J by 2 bases, with 10 bases left in between. Germline-derived CDR1 and CDR2 are SGHTA and FQGNSA. The TCR sequence derives from a man aged 25-45 years who received the YFV17D yellow fever vaccine. The material sequenced was PBMCs, taken on the day of the yellow fever booster vaccination. This sequence joins TRBV7-2 and TRBJ1-5; D remains unclear. CDR3 coding DNA: TGTGCCAGCAGCTTATACCGTTTGGGCAATCAGCCCCAGCATTTT. This sequence encodes CASSLYRLGNQPQHF.